These 17 T cell receptor beta chains were sequenced from one sample in a study of T cell clonality in common variable immunodeficiency. Study conclusions and caveats: In common variable immunodeficiency, TCR beta chains reportedly carried fewer deletions and N-nucleotide insertions.

No antigen has been identified for these receptors. Sequencing was performed with immunoSEQ multiplex PCR; in TCRdb, only in-frame clones are kept and a portion is missing. The sample contains around 15,000 clones, none of them singletons. The sequenced sample consisted of peripheral blood mononuclear cells. These TCRs come from a human donor with common variable immunodeficiency.

Points on this clone: The CDR3 end is not reached by the read, which stops 3 residues before it; the germline J gene fills it in. The rearrangement links TRBV7-9 to TRBJ1-4, with 7 bases that match TRBD1. Germline V gives CDR1 SEHNR, CDR2 FQNEAQ (reference sequence). Unmatched junction bases numbered 4, after V lost 1 base and J lost 5 bases. This CDR3 comprises 15 residues. The sequenced part of the CDR3 DNA is TGTGCCAGCAGCTTAGAGGGACAGCCAAATGAAAAA. Its translation: CASSLEGQPNEK. The CDR3 reads in full as CASSLEGQPNEKLFF. The whole variable domain, filled in from reference TRBV7-9 and TRBJ1-4, reads DTGVSQNPRHKITKRGQNVTFRCDPISEHNRLYWYRQTLGQGPEFLTYFQNEAQLEKSRLLSDRFSAERPKGSFSTLEIQRTEQGDSAMYLCASSLEGQPNEKLFFGSGTQLSVL.

With regard to this clone: The DNA ends 3 residues before the CDR3 does, and the rest of the CDR3 is filled in from the germline J gene. The same CDR3 is also encoded by other DNA sequences in this sample. The chain carries TRBV18 and TRBJ2-3; TRBD2 matches 13 bases. Germline V lookup: CDR1 KGHSH, CDR2 LQKENI. V lost 3 bases, J lost 0 bases, and 3 bases stayed unmatched. The CDR3 is made up of 17 amino acids. The DNA read from the CDR3 is TGTGCCAGCTCACCGGGACTAGCGGGGCCTAGCACAGATACG. As protein: CASSPGLAGPSTDT. The CDR3 in full is CASSPGLAGPSTDTQYF. The whole variable domain, remainder taken from reference TRBV18 and TRBJ2-3, is NAGVMQNPRHLVRRRGQEARLRCSPMKGHSHVYWYRQLPEEGLKFMVYLQKENIIDESGMPKERFSAEFPKEGPSILRIQQVVRGDSAAYFCASSPGLAGPSTDTQYFGPGTRLTVL.

By its share, this clone is medium-sized. The CDR3 end is not reached by the read, which stops 3 residues before it; the germline J gene fills it in. This rearrangement joins TRBV19 to TRBJ1-5; 8 bases are a match to TRBD1. Germline V gives CDR1 LNHDA, CDR2 SQIVND (reference sequence). CDR3 length: 15 residues. With 3 bases clipped from V and 5 bases from J, the junction kept 6 bases outside the gene matches. Incomplete CDR3 DNA: TGTGCCAGTAGTATCGACAGGGGAGTTCATCAGCCC. Its protein product is CASSIDRGVHQP. The whole CDR3 protein reads CASSIDRGVHQPQHF. Looking up the rest from reference TRBV19 and TRBJ1-5 gives the full variable domain: DGGITQSPKYLFRKEGQNVTLSCEQNLNHDAMYWYRQDPGQGLRLIYYSQIVNDFQKGDIAEGYSVSREKKESFPLTVTSAQKNPTAFYLCASSIDRGVHQPQHFGDGTRLSIL.

To note about this clone: The CDR3 end is not reached by the read, which stops 3 residues before it; the germline J gene fills it in. The rearrangement joins TRBV5-3 to TRBJ2-7, with 9 positions matching TRBD2. TRBV5-3 is sorted into the ORF group, with uncertain function. V lost 2 bases to trimming and J lost 5 bases; unmatched junction nucleotides: 8. The CDR3 is 15 amino acids. CDR3 sequence: CARSLLAGAVHEQYF. The CDR3 DNA, read in part, is TGTGCCAGAAGCTTATTAGCGGGAGCGGTACACGAG.

Note on this clone: Sequencing ends 3 residues short of the CDR3 end; the germline J gene provides the rest. The J gene is TRBJ2-7, the V gene TRBV7-2; perhaps TRBD1 as D (6 bases). The V gene lost 4 bases and the J gene lost 6 bases, with 16 bases spanning the gap. This CDR3 contains 14 residues. Per germline, CDR1 SGHTA and CDR2 FQGNSA. The part of the CDR3 DNA that was read is TGTGCCAGCAGCTCCCGGACAGTCTCTCGCGAG. Translated: CASSSRTVSRE. The full CDR3 is CASSSRTVSREQYF.

Many counts were recorded for this clone. The CDR3 end lies 3 residues beyond the end of the read and is filled in from the germline J gene. This sequence joins TRBV5-4 and TRBJ2-5, with D possibly matching TRBD2 (6 bases). Germline V gene data show CDR1 as SGHNT and CDR2 as YYREEE (reference sequence). Trimming took 3 bases from V and 1 from J, leaving 10 bases between them. The CDR3 sequence is 14 residues long. The CDR3 bases that were read are TGTGCCAGCAGCTCCTCTAGCGTCCAAGAGACC. This encodes CASSSSSVQET. The whole CDR3 region reads CASSSSSVQETQYF.

As for this clone: The read ends 3 residues before the CDR3 terminus; that terminus is restored from the germline J gene. This chain connects TRBV19 to TRBJ1-1; possibly TRBD1 for D (6 bases). The V gene lost 3 bases and the J gene lost 1 base, with 21 bases spanning the gap. The CDR3 runs to 18 residues. The germline gives CDR1 LNHDA, CDR2 SQIVND (reference sequence). CDR3 residues: CASSIQSGALGSNTEAFF. CDR3 DNA (partial): TGTGCCAGTAGTATCCAATCAGGGGCCCTTGGATCGAACACTGAA.

This clone was counted between two and nine times. The read ends 3 residues before the CDR3 terminus; that terminus is restored from the germline J gene. The chain couples TRBV7-2 to TRBJ1-2; D is uncertain. In germline, CDR1 is SGHTA, CDR2 FQGNSA. Trimming stripped 6 bases from V and 4 bases from J, with 15 bases between. There are 14 residues in the CDR3. Here the CDR3 reads CASSPVPVPYGYTF. The sequenced CDR3 bases are TGTGCCAGCAGTCCCGTCCCCGTCCCCTATGGC. The full variable domain, completed using reference TRBV7-2 and TRBJ1-2, is GAGVSQSPSNKVTEKGKDVELRCDPISGHTALYWYRQSLGQGLEFLIYFQGNSAPDKSGLPSDRFSAERTGGSVSTLTIQRTQQEDSAVYLCASSPVPVPYGYTFGSGTRLTVV.

At least ten counts were recorded for this clone. The read falls 3 residues short of the CDR3 end, and the missing part is taken from the germline J gene. The rearrangement joins TRBV6-2 or TRBV6-3 to TRBJ2-5; 7 nucleotides agree with TRBD2. This CDR3 is built from 12 residues. V dropped 11 bases and J dropped 4; count of bases not matched to a gene: 7. Germline V gives CDR1 MNHEY, CDR2 SVGEGT. CDR3 protein: CAARGSLETQYF. Partial CDR3 DNA: TGTGCCGCGCGGGGGAGTCTAGAGACC.

Concerning this clone itself: With the read ending 3 residues before the CDR3 end, the germline J gene is used to fill in that end. The V gene is TRBV19, the J gene TRBJ1-6; a possible D gene is TRBD1 (6 bases). Trimming shortened V by 3 bases and J by 7 bases, and 19 bases separated the two germline ends. The CDR3 is 17 amino acids. The germline V gene encodes CDR1 LNHDA and CDR2 SQIVND (reference sequence). The CDR3 bases that were read are TGTGCCAGTAGTATCGCGGTGGACAGTCTCGGAAATTCACCC. Translated, it gives CASSIAVDSLGNSP. Given in full, the CDR3 is CASSIAVDSLGNSPLHF.

In this sample, this clone turned up a few times. The read ends 3 residues early relative to the CDR3; the germline J gene fills the gap. The rearrangement uses TRBV7-6 and TRBJ2-3; 10 nucleotides agree with TRBD1. The CDR3 runs 16 residues. Germline V lookup: CDR1 SGHVS, CDR2 FNYEAQ. V was clipped by 5 bases and J by 5 bases; unmatched bases: 10. The part of the CDR3 DNA that was read is TGTGCCAGCAGCCACACGACAGGGGGCAACTTAGATACG. This sequence encodes CASSHTTGGNLDT. The full-length CDR3 reads as CASSHTTGGNLDTQYF.

This clone occurred a few times. The CDR3 end falls 3 residues outside the read, so it is completed with the germline J gene. V and J are TRBV18 and TRBJ2-7, with D perhaps matching TRBD1 (5 bases). V lost 1 base, J lost 3 bases, and 10 bases lay in between. This CDR3 has 14 amino acids. CDR1 KGHSH and CDR2 LQKENI come from the germline V gene. The DNA read from the CDR3 is TGTGCCAGCTCACCACAGGGGTACGACTACGAG. Its translation: CASSPQGYDYE. In full, the CDR3 reads CASSPQGYDYEQYF.

A word on this clone: The CDR3 goes on 3 residues after the read ends, and that part is filled in from the germline J gene. The chain recombines TRBV5-1 with TRBJ2-1; 8 bases map to TRBD1. Trimming cost V 4 bases and J 4 bases; bases outside gene matches: 4. CDR3 length equals 14 residues. The germline V gene has CDR1 SGHRS and CDR2 YFSETQ. Incomplete CDR3 DNA: TGCGCCAGCAGCGGACAGGGTAGATACAATGAG. Encoded protein: CASSGQGRYNE. The whole CDR3 protein is CASSGQGRYNEQFF.

This clone was detected only a few times. The read is 3 residues too short to cover the CDR3 end, so that end is filled in from the germline J gene. The rearrangement uses TRBV5-5 and TRBJ1-1; TRBD1 agrees at 7 bases. The J segment lost 7 bases and the V segment lost 6 bases, leaving 15 bases of the junction unmatched. CDR1 and CDR2 (germline): SGHKS, YYEKEE (reference sequence). The CDR3 is 15 amino acids. CDR3 bases read: TGTGCCAGCACCGGGGGGGGGCAGGGGGGGTTTGAA. This encodes CASTGGGQGGFE. The full CDR3 is CASTGGGQGGFEAFF.

There are many counts of this clone. The CDR3 end falls 3 residues outside the read, so it is completed with the germline J gene. The rearrangement joins TRBV19 to TRBJ2-2; D possibly corresponds to TRBD1 (5 bases). This CDR3 spans 15 amino acids. CDR1 LNHDA and CDR2 SQIVND come from the germline V gene (reference sequence). The V end was cut by 4 bases, the J end by 4 bases, with 13 bases between. CDR3 region: CASSRGPGGTGELFF. Partial CDR3 DNA: TGTGCCAGTAGTAGGGGCCCGGGCGGCACCGGGGAG.

This clone was counted between two and nine times. The read falls 3 residues short of the CDR3 end, and the missing part is taken from the germline J gene. The chain carries TRBV7-9 and TRBJ2-3, with no clear D. Trimming stripped 2 bases from V and 2 bases from J, with 8 bases between. Germline CDR1 SEHNR, CDR2 FQNEAQ (reference sequence). This CDR3 is 14 amino acids long. CDR3 in amino acids: CASSLNTNTDTQYF. The covered CDR3 bases are TGTGCCAGCAGCTTAAATACTAACACAGATACG.

Worth noting for this clone: The DNA ends 3 residues before the CDR3 does, and the rest of the CDR3 is filled in from the germline J gene. This rearrangement joins TRBV18 to TRBJ2-3; 8 nucleotides align to TRBD2. Germline CDR1 is KGHSH and CDR2 is LQKENI. The ends lost 1 base at V and 1 base at J; junction bases unmatched: 1. The CDR3 sequence is 15 residues long. The CDR3 sequence: CASSPQTSGTDTQYF. The sequenced part of the CDR3 DNA is TGTGCCAGCTCACCACAGACTAGCGGCACAGATACG.